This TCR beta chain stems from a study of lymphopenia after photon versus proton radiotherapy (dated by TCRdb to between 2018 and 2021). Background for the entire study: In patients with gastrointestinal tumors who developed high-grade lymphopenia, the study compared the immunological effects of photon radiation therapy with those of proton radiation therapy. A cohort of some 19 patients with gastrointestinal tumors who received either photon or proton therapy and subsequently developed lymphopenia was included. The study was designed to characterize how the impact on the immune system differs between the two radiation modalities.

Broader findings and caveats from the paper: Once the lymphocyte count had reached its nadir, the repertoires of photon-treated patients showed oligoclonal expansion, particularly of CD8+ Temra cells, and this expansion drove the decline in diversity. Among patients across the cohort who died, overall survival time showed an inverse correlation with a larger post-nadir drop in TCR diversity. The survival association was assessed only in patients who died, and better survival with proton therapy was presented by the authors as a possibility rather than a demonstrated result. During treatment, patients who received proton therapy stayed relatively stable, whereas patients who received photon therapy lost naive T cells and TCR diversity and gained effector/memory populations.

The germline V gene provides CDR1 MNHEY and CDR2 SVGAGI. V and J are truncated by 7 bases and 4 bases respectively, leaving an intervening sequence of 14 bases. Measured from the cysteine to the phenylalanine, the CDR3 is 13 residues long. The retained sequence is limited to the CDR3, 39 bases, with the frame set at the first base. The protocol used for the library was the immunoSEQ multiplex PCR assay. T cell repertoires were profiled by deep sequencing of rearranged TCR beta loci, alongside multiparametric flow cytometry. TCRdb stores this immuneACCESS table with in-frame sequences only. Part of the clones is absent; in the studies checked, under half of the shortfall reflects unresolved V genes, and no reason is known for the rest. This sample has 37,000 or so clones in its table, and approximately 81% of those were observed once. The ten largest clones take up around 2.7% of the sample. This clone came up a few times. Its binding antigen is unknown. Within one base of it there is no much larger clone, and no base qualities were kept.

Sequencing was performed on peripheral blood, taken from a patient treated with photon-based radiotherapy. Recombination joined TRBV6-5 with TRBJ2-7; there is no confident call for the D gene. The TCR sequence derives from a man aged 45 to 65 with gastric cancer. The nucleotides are TGTGCCAGCACGGGTAAGGGCCGATACGAGCAGTACTTC. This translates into CASTGKGRYEQYF.